The next 10 T cell receptor beta chains were all read from a single sample in a study of neoadjuvant nivolumab and ipilimumab in lung cancer. Assay: immunoSEQ multiplex PCR; the TCRdb copy retains only in-frame clones and omits some. Seen here are some 30,000 clones, less than 95% observed once, and the top ten hold about 5.3%. Material: peripheral blood, obtained after neoadjuvant nivolumab, alone or with ipilimumab, at or shortly before surgery. Receptor source: an adult with non-small cell lung cancer.

The chain links TRBV9 to TRBJ1-5; D not certain. Germline V CDR1 and CDR2: SGDLS, YYNGEE. CDR3 size: 13 residues. V was clipped by 4 bases and J by 4 bases, with 9 bases between them. The CDR3 region is CASSPRGNQPQHF. In DNA, the CDR3 is TGTGCCAGCAGCCCCCGAGGGAATCAGCCCCAGCATTTT.

The chain joins TRBV2 to TRBJ1-1; D gene ambiguous. The V end lost 4 bases, the J end lost 0 bases, and 9 bases lay between the germline ends. The CDR3 is 14 residues long. Germline lookup yields CDR1 SNHLY and CDR2 FYNNEI. The CDR3 reads CASSGASLNTEAFF. Written as DNA, the CDR3 is TGTGCCAGCAGTGGGGCCAGCTTGAACACTGAAGCTTTCTTT.

The chain joins TRBV6-5 to TRBJ2-3; 11 bases fit TRBD1. This CDR3 has 16 amino acids. The J segment lost 4 bases and the V segment lost 0 bases, leaving 3 bases of the junction unmatched. Germline values: CDR1 MNHEY, CDR2 SVGAGI. CDR3 coding DNA: TGTGCCAGCAGTTACTCCCCGGGACAGGGGGCAGATACGCAGTATTTT. This gives the protein CASSYSPGQGADTQYF.

This chain uses TRBV28 with TRBJ1-6, with 8 bases aligning to TRBD1. The CDR3 loop spans 15 amino acids. V was pared by 5 bases and J by 5 bases, with 5 bases of the junction left unmatched. CDR1 is MDHEN and CDR2 is SYDVKM in the germline V gene. CDR3 nucleotides: TGTGCCAGCAGTATTACAGGGGGAAATAATTCACCCCTCCACTTT. This sequence encodes CASSITGGNNSPLHF. Using reference TRBV28 and TRBJ1-6 for the parts outside the CDR3, the full variable domain is DVKVTQSSRYLVKRTGEKVFLECVQDMDHENMFWYRQDPGLGLRLIYFSYDVKMKEKGDIPEGYSVSREKKERFSLILESASTNQTSMYLCASSITGGNNSPLHFGNGTRLTVT.

The J gene is TRBJ2-3, the V gene TRBV9; 10 nucleotides match TRBD2. This CDR3 has 18 residues. With V trimmed by 0 bases and J by 0 bases, 7 bases remained unmatched. Germline assignment: CDR1 SGDLS and CDR2 YYNGEE. DNA of the CDR3: TGTGCCAGCAGCGTAGAGCTAGCGGGGGCGCTTAGCACAGATACGCAGTATTTT. Translating it yields CASSVELAGALSTDTQYF.

The genes are TRBV10-3 and TRBJ1-5, with D possibly TRBD1 on 6 matching bases. CDR3 length: 16 amino acids. V was trimmed by 3 bases and J by 3 bases, leaving 15 bases between them. Germline CDR1 reads ENHRY; CDR2 reads SYGVKD. In nucleotides, the CDR3 is TGTGCCATCAGTGATTCCCCCCCAGGGGCCAATCAGCCCCAGCATTTT. Its protein product is CAISDSPPGANQPQHF.

The chain combines TRBV5-4 with TRBJ2-2, with D tentatively TRBD1 (6 bases). This CDR3 comprises 17 residues. Per the germline V gene, CDR1 is SGHNT and CDR2 is YYREEE (reference sequence). The V and J ends lost 3 bases and 1 base respectively, with 16 bases between them. The CDR3 is CASSYGLGGVNTGELFF. Here the CDR3 DNA reads TGTGCCAGCAGCTATGGGCTAGGGGGAGTGAACACCGGGGAGCTGTTTTTT.

The chain carries TRBV15 and TRBJ1-1; a possible D gene is TRBD1 (6 bases). Germline CDR1 reads LNHNV; CDR2 reads YYDKDF (reference sequence). The CDR3 runs to 12 residues. Trimming took off 3 bases at V and 8 bases at J, with 10 bases between the two ends. The CDR3 protein is CATSSLRGEAFF. In DNA form, the CDR3 reads TGTGCCACCAGCAGCCTGAGGGGGGAAGCTTTCTTT.

V gene TRBV4-2 combines with J gene TRBJ2-1; 10 bases align to TRBD1. Per the germline V gene, CDR1 is LGHNA and CDR2 is YNFKEQ. V lost 0 bases and J lost 4; bases outside the gene matches: 3. The CDR3 is 16 amino acids. The CDR3 reads CASSQDWDRGYNEQFF. CDR3 nucleotides: TGTGCCAGCAGCCAAGACTGGGACAGGGGTTACAATGAGCAGTTCTTC.

The chain carries TRBV5-6 and TRBJ2-3; D perhaps matches TRBD1 (5 bases). The CDR3 has 13 residues. The V gene lost 2 bases and the J gene lost 4 bases, with 8 bases spanning the gap. Germline V CDR1 and CDR2: SGHDT, YYEEEE. The CDR3 DNA reads TGTGCCAGCAGCTTTCAGGGCCCAGATACGCAGTATTTT. Its protein product is CASSFQGPDTQYF.